The clone carrying this T cell receptor beta chain appeared a few times. What it binds is not known. Expressed TCRB transcripts were sequenced because the isolated RNA had all been reverse transcribed beforehand. Repertoires were generated with immunoSEQ multiplex PCR, while TCRdb's copy carries only in-frame clones and drops some. Of about 230,000 clones detected, about 9.3% appear once; the ten largest clones hold approximately 0.03%. This sample was taken from a study of beta chain features in type 1 diabetes. Trimming pared 6 bases from V and 3 bases from J, leaving 20 bases between. The CDR3 is 16 amino acids. From germline, CDR1 is MNHEY and CDR2 SMNVEV (reference sequence). Study results and limitations: cDNA-based reads could over-represent cells with high TCR expression. A closer apparent resemblance between naive, central memory and Treg TCRB repertoires was seen in patients than in healthy donors.

This TCR derives from a woman between 18 and 29 years old in good health. V usage is TRBV27 and J usage is TRBJ1-1, with D possibly matching TRBD1 (6 bases). The sequenced sample was naive CD4+ T cells from blood. The CDR3 reads CASSLNREIGYTEAFF. In DNA, the CDR3 is TGTGCCAGCAGCCTGAACAGGGAAATAGGGTACACTGAAGCTTTCTTT.